These 14 T cell receptor beta chains share one sample of origin, sequenced in a study of blood T cell repertoires in COVID-19. Method: immunoSEQ multiplex PCR; TCRdb's copy keeps in-frame clones and lacks some. This sample has 200,000 to 300,000 clones, with 80% to 90% found just once. What was sequenced was PBMCs or T cells enriched from blood (not recorded which). Receptors originate from a woman in her twenties or thirties with acute COVID-19.

The chain carries TRBV14 and TRBJ1-1; D gene unclear. Looked up from germline, CDR1 is SGHDN and CDR2 is FVKESK. This CDR3 spans 13 amino acids. Trimming cost V 1 base and J 4 bases, with 7 bases left between them. The CDR3 sequence: CASSQVETTEAFF. The CDR3, as DNA: TGTGCCAGCAGCCAAGTGGAGACCACTGAAGCTTTCTTT.

The rearrangement uses TRBV4-1 and TRBJ2-2; 7 bases align to TRBD1. CDR3 size: 15 residues. V was pared by 6 bases and J by 0 bases, with 4 bases of the junction left unmatched. Per the germline V gene, CDR1 is MGHRA and CDR2 is YSYEKL. The CDR3 DNA is TGCGCCAGCAGTCCAACAGGGGCGAACACCGGGGAGCTGTTTTTT. This codes for CASSPTGANTGELFF.

The rearrangement joins TRBV7-9 to TRBJ2-7; a possible D gene is TRBD1 (6 bases). V shed 8 bases and J shed 2 bases, with 22 bases lying between them. This CDR3 has 16 residues. Germline V lookup: CDR1 SEHNR, CDR2 FQNEAQ (reference sequence). CDR3 protein: CASQNLGHLIPYEQYF. The DNA of the CDR3 is TGTGCCAGCCAGAATTTGGGACATCTAATCCCCTACGAGCAGTACTTC.

This clone was picked up one time. The chain links TRBV29-1 to TRBJ1-2; D is unresolved. CDR3 size: 14 residues. V was pared by 0 bases and J by 0 bases, with 8 bases between. Looked up from germline, CDR1 is SQVTM and CDR2 is ANQGSEA. CDR3 residues: CSVEDRETNYGYTF. CDR3 sequence (DNA): TGCAGCGTTGAAGATCGAGAAACTAACTATGGCTACACCTTC.

The chain has TRBV6-5 and TRBJ1-2; weak D call: TRBD1 (5 bases). This CDR3 contains 15 residues. The germline V gene has CDR1 MNHEY and CDR2 SVGAGI. Trimming cost V 9 bases and J 5 bases, with 22 bases left between them. The chain's CDR3 is CASGRTPPGPYGYTF. The CDR3 region has the DNA TGTGCCAGTGGCAGGACCCCACCAGGGCCTTATGGCTACACCTTC.

This clone was seen only a few times. The chain recombines TRBV9 with TRBJ2-7; 7 nucleotides match TRBD1. Germline CDR1 is SGDLS and CDR2 is YYNGEE. The V segment lost 4 bases and the J segment 7 bases; nucleotides outside the gene matches: 8. This CDR3 has 13 residues. For the CDR3, the DNA is TGTGCCAGCAGCAGAGACAGGGACGGGGAGCAGTACTTC. It is translated as CASSRDRDGEQYF.

In regard to this clone: One end of the junction varies from germline; a read error may be responsible. The chain joins TRBV7-9 to TRBJ2-4; D gene ambiguous. CDR1 and CDR2 (germline): SEHNR, FQNEAQ (reference sequence). This CDR3 has 11 residues. The CDR3 here is CASSLIGPADF. CDR3 coding DNA: TGTGCCAGCAGCTTAATAGGCCCGGCGGACTTC.

The chain is built from TRBV23-1 and TRBJ1-5, with D perhaps matching TRBD1 (5 bases). TRBV23-1 is annotated as an ORF whose role is uncertain. V lost 8 bases, J lost 5 bases, and 13 bases lay in between. The CDR3 length is 13 residues. CDR3 sequence (DNA): TGCGCCAGCCTCGGCCAGGGCGATCAGCCCCAGCATTTT. Translated: CASLGQGDQPQHF.

The chain employs TRBV5-4 and TRBJ2-3; unclear D gene. The CDR3 has 12 amino acids. CDR1 and CDR2 (germline): SGHNT, YYREEE (reference sequence). V was trimmed by 3 bases and J by 4 bases, leaving 6 bases between them. The CDR3 protein is CASSSQADTQYF. CDR3 coding DNA: TGTGCCAGCAGCTCCCAGGCAGATACGCAGTATTTT.

The chain is built from TRBV3-1 (or the pseudogene TRBV3-2) and TRBJ1-4; 9 bases map to TRBD1. The CDR3 has 18 residues. Germline CDR1 LGHDT, CDR2 YNNKEL (reference sequence). V was pared by 3 bases and J by 8 bases, with 16 bases of the junction left unmatched. Here the CDR3 DNA reads TGTGCCAGCAGCCAGGAAAGGGGACAGGGTGTTTCGGGAGAAAAACTGTTTTTT. Translation gives CASSQERGQGVSGEKLFF.

The CDR3 reads CASSPLGLQPQHF. CDR3 DNA sequence: TGTGCCAGCAGTCCCTTGGGGCTTCAGCCCCAGCATTTT. This chain joins TRBV27 and TRBJ1-5; the D gene is possibly TRBD1 (5 bases). CDR1 is MNHEY, CDR2 SMNVEV, per germline (reference sequence). The CDR3 contains 13 residues. The V end lost 5 bases, the J end lost 6 bases, and 11 bases lay between the germline ends.

This chain joins TRBV27 and TRBJ1-1; 7 bases align to TRBD1. V shed 3 bases and J 1 base; nucleotides not matched to a gene: 2. Germline-derived CDR1 and CDR2 are MNHEY and SMNVEV (reference sequence). The CDR3 is 14 residues long. CDR3 in amino acids: CASSLGTANTEAFF. Here the CDR3 DNA reads TGTGCCAGCAGTTTGGGGACAGCGAACACTGAAGCTTTCTTT.

V usage is TRBV7-2 and J usage is TRBJ2-1; 14 positions match TRBD2. The CDR3 is 15 amino acids. Germline trimming cut 1 base from V and 10 bases from J; bases unmatched to any gene: 3. In germline, CDR1 is SGHTA, CDR2 FQGNSA. The CDR3 nucleotides read TGTGCCAGCAGCTTAGTGGGACTAGCGGGGGAAGAGCAGTTCTTC. Amino acid sequence: CASSLVGLAGEEQFF.

This clone was detected a few times. This sample includes further DNA sequences coding for the same CDR3. V and J are TRBV7-2 and TRBJ1-2, with TRBD1 identical over 8 bases. V lost 5 bases and J lost 7; bases outside the gene matches: 6. CDR1 is SGHTA and CDR2 is FQGNSA in the germline V gene. The CDR3 sequence is 13 residues long. CDR3 sequence reads: CASSPGQGVGYTF. In nucleotides, the CDR3 is TGTGCCAGCAGCCCCGGACAGGGTGTTGGCTACACCTTC.